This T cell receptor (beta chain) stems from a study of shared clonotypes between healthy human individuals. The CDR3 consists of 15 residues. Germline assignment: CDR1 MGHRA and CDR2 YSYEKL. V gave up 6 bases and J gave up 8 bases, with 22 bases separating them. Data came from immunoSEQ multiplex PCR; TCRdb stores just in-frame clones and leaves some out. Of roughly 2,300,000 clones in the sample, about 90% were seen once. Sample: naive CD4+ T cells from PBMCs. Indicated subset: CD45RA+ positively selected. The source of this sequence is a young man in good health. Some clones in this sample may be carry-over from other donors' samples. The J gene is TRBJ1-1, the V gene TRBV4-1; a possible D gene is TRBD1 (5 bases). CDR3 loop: CASRDRSTGLSEAFF. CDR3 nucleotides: TGCGCCAGCAGGGACCGATCTACGGGGCTTTCCGAAGCTTTCTTT.